This is a list of T cell receptor beta chains from one sample in a study of shared clonotypes between healthy human individuals. Profiling relied on immunoSEQ multiplex PCR, and the TCRdb table lists in-frame clones only, not all of them. The data contain over 1.5 million clones, 98% of them singletons. Sequenced input: naive CD4+ T cells sorted from blood. Every receptor here comes from a man under 40 in good health. Both conserved end residues are part of each CDR3. The D gene is left open where the match is weak. Size is omitted from some rows. Given values are once, few, many or a class for expanded clones.

clone size	V gene	J gene	CDR3 length	D gene	CDR3 protein	CDR3 DNA
.	TRBV28	TRBJ2-7	12	.	CASSLRTFEQYF	TGTGCCAGCAGTCTCAGGACATTCGAGCAGTACTTC
.	TRBV7-2	TRBJ2-7	13	.	CASRQPGSYEQYF	TGTGCCAGCAGACAACCCGGGTCCTACGAGCAGTACTTC
.	TRBV29-1	TRBJ1-3	13	.	CSVEPGFGNTIYF	TGCAGCGTTGAGCCGGGGTTTGGAAACACCATATATTTT
.	TRBV10-3	TRBJ1-2	14	TRBD1	CAIMTGTGRYGYTF	TGTGCCATCATGACGGGGACAGGGCGCTATGGCTACACCTTC
.	TRBV5-5	TRBJ2-1	16	.	CASSSYQGRDYNEQFF	TGTGCCAGCAGCTCATACCAAGGGCGTGATTACAATGAGCAGTTCTTC
.	TRBV28	TRBJ2-2	14	TRBD1	CASGGQGVTGELFF	TGTGCCAGCGGTGGACAGGGGGTAACCGGGGAGCTGTTTTTT
.	TRBV2	TRBJ1-4	14	.	CASSRHTTNEKLFF	TGTGCCAGCAGTAGACACACAACTAATGAAAAACTGTTTTTT
.	TRBV5-1	TRBJ2-2	15	TRBD1	CASSLNRGNTGELFF	TGCGCCAGCAGCTTGAACAGGGGGAACACCGGGGAGCTGTTTTTT
.	TRBV9	TRBJ2-1	15	TRBD2	CASSVVVAGGNEQFF	TGTGCCAGCAGCGTAGTGGTAGCGGGAGGTAATGAGCAGTTCTTC
.	TRBV11-2	TRBJ2-3	12	.	CASSLARNTQYF	TGTGCCAGCAGCTTAGCCCGGAATACGCAGTATTTT
.	TRBV7-9	TRBJ2-3	15	.	CASSLVGAATDTQYF	TGTGCCAGCAGCTTAGTGGGGGCAGCCACAGATACGCAGTATTTT
.	TRBV4-1	TRBJ1-3	15	.	CASSLGQVSGNTIYF	TGCGCCAGCAGCCTGGGCCAGGTCTCTGGAAACACCATATATTTT
.	TRBV5-1	TRBJ2-7	13	.	CASSLAISYEQYF	TGCGCCAGCAGCTTGGCTATCTCCTACGAGCAGTACTTC
.	TRBV28	TRBJ2-5	11	TRBD2	CASTPGGTQYF	TGTGCCAGCACCCCGGGGGGAACCCAGTACTTC
.	TRBV14	TRBJ2-7	14	.	CASSQEWASNEQYF	TGTGCCAGCAGCCAAGAATGGGCATCAAACGAGCAGTACTTC
.	TRBV5-1	TRBJ2-5	15	TRBD2	CASSAGLAGTETQYF	TGCGCCAGCAGCGCGGGACTAGCGGGAACCGAGACCCAGTACTTC
.	TRBV9	TRBJ2-7	16	TRBD2	CASSVADTSGPYEQYF	TGTGCCAGCAGCGTAGCTGACACTAGCGGCCCCTACGAGCAGTACTTC
.	TRBV11-3	TRBJ2-2	13	.	CASSLSRAGELFF	TGTGCCAGCAGCTTAAGTCGGGCCGGGGAGCTGTTTTTT
.	TRBV9	TRBJ2-7	17	.	CASSPGLLTPINYEQYF	TGTGCCAGCAGCCCTGGACTACTCACACCAATAAACTACGAGCAGTACTTC
.	TRBV5-1	TRBJ2-5	13	.	CASSLGFGETQYF	TGCGCCAGCAGCTTGGGGTTTGGAGAGACCCAGTACTTC
.	TRBV28	TRBJ1-2	15	TRBD1	CASSYRDREYYGYTF	TGTGCCAGCAGTTACCGGGACAGGGAGTACTATGGCTACACCTTC
.	TRBV18	TRBJ1-5	16	.	CASSPEGQHSNQPQHF	TGTGCCAGCTCACCAGAAGGACAGCATAGCAATCAGCCCCAGCATTTT
.	TRBV7-2	TRBJ2-3	15	TRBD2	CASCLGGGGTDTQYF	TGTGCCAGCTGTCTCGGGGGAGGGGGCACAGATACGCAGTATTTT
once	TRBV18	TRBJ2-7	15	.	CASSPLSRTSYEQYF	TGTGCCAGCTCACCACTATCCAGGACCTCCTACGAGCAGTACTTC
.	TRBV18	TRBJ1-1	18	.	CASSPTLPDRLMNTEAFF	TGTGCCAGCTCACCGACCTTACCGGACAGATTAATGAACACTGAAGCTTTCTTT
.	TRBV7-2	TRBJ2-7	11	.	CASSLRGEQYF	TGTGCCAGCAGCTTAAGGGGGGAGCAGTACTTC
.	TRBV18	TRBJ2-2	15	.	CASSPPTETTGELFF	TGTGCCAGCTCACCTCCGACAGAAACTACCGGGGAGCTGTTTTTT
.	TRBV7-2	TRBJ2-1	16	TRBD2	CASRPPGLAGGNEQFF	TGTGCCAGCAGACCCCCGGGACTAGCGGGTGGGAATGAGCAGTTCTTC
once	TRBV5-1	TRBJ2-2	13	.	CASSLGGAGELFF	TGCGCCAGCAGCTTGGGAGGGGCCGGGGAGCTGTTTTTT
.	TRBV5-3	TRBJ2-5	12	.	CASSPSGETQYF	TGTGCCAGCAGTCCATCGGGAGAGACCCAGTACTTC
.	TRBV10-3	TRBJ1-2	14	.	CAISESLRSYGYTF	TGTGCCATCAGTGAGTCGCTCAGATCCTATGGCTACACCTTC
.	TRBV20-1	TRBJ2-7	11	.	CSARPRGEQYF	TGCAGTGCTAGACCTCGGGGCGAGCAGTACTTC
.	TRBV9	TRBJ1-2	15	TRBD1	CASSVEGTGGYGYTF	TGTGCCAGCAGCGTAGAGGGGACAGGGGGCTATGGCTACACCTTC
.	TRBV6-1	TRBJ1-5	13	.	CASSAGINQPQHF	TGTGCCAGCTCTGCGGGTATTAATCAGCCCCAGCATTTT
.	TRBV2	TRBJ2-1	14	.	CASPRSSRMDEQFF	TGTGCCAGCCCAAGGTCCTCCCGCATGGATGAGCAGTTCTTC
.	TRBV28	TRBJ1-2	12	.	CASSFNGGGYTF	TGTGCCAGCAGTTTTAATGGCGGTGGCTACACCTTC
.	TRBV2	TRBJ2-2	17	.	CASGDAKGRTSTGELFF	TGTGCCAGCGGTGACGCGAAGGGTCGTACAAGCACCGGGGAGCTGTTTTTT
.	TRBV5-1	TRBJ1-1	13	.	CASNDPPNTEAFF	TGCGCCAGCAACGACCCCCCGAACACTGAAGCTTTCTTT